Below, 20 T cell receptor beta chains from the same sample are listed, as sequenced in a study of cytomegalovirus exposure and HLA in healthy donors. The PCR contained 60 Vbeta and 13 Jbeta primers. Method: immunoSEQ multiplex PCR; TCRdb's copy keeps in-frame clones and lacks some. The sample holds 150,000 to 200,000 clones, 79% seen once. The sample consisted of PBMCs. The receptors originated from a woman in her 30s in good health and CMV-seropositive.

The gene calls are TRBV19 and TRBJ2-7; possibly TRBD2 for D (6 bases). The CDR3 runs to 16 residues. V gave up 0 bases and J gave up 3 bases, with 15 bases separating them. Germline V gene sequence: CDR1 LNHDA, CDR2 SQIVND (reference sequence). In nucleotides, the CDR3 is TGTGCCAGTAGTATAGATCTAGGGACTTCCGACTACGAGCAGTACTTC. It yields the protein CASSIDLGTSDYEQYF.

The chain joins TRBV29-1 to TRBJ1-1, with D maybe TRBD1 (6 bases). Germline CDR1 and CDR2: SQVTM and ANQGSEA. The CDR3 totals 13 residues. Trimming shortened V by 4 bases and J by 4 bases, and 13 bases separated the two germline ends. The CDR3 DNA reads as TGCAGCGTTGTGGGGGGGCCGGGCACTGAAGCTTTCTTT. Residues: CSVVGGPGTEAFF.

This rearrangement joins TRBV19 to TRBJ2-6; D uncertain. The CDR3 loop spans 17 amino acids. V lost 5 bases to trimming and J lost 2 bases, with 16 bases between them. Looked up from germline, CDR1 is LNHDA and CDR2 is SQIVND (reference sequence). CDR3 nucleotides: TGTGCCAGTAGTTCGAGTGGTGCTCGGGCTGGGGCCAACGTCCTGACTTTC. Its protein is CASSSSGARAGANVLTF. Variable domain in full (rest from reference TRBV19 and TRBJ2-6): DGGITQSPKYLFRKEGQNVTLSCEQNLNHDAMYWYRQDPGQGLRLIYYSQIVNDFQKGDIAEGYSVSREKKESFPLTVTSAQKNPTAFYLCASSSSGARAGANVLTFGAGSRLTVL.

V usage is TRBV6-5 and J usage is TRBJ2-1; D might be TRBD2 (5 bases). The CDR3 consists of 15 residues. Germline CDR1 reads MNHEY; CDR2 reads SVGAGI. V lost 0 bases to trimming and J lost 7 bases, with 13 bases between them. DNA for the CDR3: TGTGCCAGCAGTTACTCAAGGACCTCGGGGAATGAGCAGTTCTTC. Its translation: CASSYSRTSGNEQFF.

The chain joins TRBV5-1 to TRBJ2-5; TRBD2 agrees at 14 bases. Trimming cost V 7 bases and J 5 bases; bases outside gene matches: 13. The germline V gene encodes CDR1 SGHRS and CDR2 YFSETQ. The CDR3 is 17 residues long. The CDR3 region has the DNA TGCGCCAGCGTACTAGGGACTAGCGGGAGATTGGGGGAGACCCAGTACTTC. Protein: CASVLGTSGRLGETQYF.

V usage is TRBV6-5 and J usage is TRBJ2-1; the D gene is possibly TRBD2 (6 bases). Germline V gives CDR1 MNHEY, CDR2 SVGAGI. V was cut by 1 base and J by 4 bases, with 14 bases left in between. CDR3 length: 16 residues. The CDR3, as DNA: TGTGCCAGCAGTTACTGGGCGGGGCGAATTTACAATGAGCAGTTCTTC. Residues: CASSYWAGRIYNEQFF.

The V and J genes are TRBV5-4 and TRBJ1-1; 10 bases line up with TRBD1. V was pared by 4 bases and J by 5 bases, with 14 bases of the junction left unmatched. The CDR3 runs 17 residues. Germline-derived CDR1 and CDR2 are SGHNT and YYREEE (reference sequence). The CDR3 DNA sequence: TGTGCCAGCAGCCGACCCCCCGGGACAGGGGAGAAGACTGAAGCTTTCTTT. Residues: CASSRPPGTGEKTEAFF.

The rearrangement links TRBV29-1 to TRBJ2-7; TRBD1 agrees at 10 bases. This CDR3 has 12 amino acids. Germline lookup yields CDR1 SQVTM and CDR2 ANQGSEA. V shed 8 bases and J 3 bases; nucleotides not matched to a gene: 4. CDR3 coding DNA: TGCAGCACCCGGACAGGGGGCTACGAGCAGTACTTC. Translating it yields CSTRTGGYEQYF.

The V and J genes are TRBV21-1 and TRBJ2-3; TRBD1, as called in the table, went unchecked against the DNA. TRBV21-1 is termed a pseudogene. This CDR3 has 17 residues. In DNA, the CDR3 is TGTGCCAACAGCAAAGCGCATAAGGGGGCCGGCACAGATACGCAGTATTTT. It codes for CANSKAHKGAGTDTQYF.

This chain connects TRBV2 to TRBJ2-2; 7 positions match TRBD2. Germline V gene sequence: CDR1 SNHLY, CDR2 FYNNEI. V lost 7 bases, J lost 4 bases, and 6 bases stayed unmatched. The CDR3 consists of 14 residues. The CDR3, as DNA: TGTGCCAGCATGGGGGGGACGGTCACCGGGGAGCTGTTTTTT. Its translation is CASMGGTVTGELFF.

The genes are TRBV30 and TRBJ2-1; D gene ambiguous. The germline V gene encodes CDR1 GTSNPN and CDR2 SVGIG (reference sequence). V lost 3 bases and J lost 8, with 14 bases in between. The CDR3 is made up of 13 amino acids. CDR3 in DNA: TGTGCCTGGAGCTCTCTGGCCAGGCATGAGCAGTTCTTC. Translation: CAWSSLARHEQFF.

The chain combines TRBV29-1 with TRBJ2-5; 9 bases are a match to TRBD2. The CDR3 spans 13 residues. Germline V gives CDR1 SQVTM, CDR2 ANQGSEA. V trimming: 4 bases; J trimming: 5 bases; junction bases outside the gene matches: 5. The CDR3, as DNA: TGCAGCGTTGGAGCGGGAGGAGGGGAGACCCAGTACTTC. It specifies CSVGAGGGETQYF.

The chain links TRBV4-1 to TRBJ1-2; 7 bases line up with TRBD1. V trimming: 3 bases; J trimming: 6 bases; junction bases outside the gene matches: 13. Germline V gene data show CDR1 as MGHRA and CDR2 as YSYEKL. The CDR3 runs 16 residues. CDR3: CASSQAYTGVVDGYTF. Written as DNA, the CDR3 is TGCGCCAGCAGCCAGGCCTATACAGGGGTTGTGGATGGCTACACCTTC.

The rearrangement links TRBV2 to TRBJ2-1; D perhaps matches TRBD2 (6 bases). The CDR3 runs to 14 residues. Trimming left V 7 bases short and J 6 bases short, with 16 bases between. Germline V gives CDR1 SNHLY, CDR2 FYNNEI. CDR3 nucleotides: TGTGCCAGCACTGACATTTCGGAGGGCAATGAGCAGTTCTTC. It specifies CASTDISEGNEQFF.

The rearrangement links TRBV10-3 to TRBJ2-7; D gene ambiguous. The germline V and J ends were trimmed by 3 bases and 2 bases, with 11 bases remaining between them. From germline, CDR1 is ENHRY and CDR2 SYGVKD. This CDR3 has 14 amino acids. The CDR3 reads CAISDQTRAYEQYF. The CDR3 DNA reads TGTGCCATCAGTGACCAGACCCGGGCCTACGAGCAGTACTTC.

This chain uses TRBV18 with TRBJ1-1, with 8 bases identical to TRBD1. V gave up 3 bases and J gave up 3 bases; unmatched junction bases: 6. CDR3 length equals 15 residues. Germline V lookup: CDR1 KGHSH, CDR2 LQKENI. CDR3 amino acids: CASSPFRGLDTEAFF. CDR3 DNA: TGTGCCAGCTCACCCTTCAGGGGGCTGGACACTGAAGCTTTCTTT.

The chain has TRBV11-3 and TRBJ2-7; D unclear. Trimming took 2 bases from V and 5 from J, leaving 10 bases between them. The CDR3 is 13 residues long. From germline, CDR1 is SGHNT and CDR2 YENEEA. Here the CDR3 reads CASSLSGSHEQYF. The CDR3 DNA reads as TGTGCCAGCAGCTTATCCGGGTCCCACGAGCAGTACTTC. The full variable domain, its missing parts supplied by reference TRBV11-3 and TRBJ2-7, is EAGVVQSPRYKIIEKKQPVAFWCNPISGHNTLYWYLQNLGQGPELLIRYENEEAVDDSQLPKDRFSAERLKGVDSTLKIQPAELGDSAVYLCASSLSGSHEQYFGPGTRLTVT.

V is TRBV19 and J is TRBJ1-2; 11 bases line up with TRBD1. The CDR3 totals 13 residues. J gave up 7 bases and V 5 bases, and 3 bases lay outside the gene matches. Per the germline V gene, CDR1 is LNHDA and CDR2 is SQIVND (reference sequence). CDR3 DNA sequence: TGTGCCAGTAGTTGGACAGGGGGCGGTGGCTACACCTTC. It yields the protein CASSWTGGGGYTF.

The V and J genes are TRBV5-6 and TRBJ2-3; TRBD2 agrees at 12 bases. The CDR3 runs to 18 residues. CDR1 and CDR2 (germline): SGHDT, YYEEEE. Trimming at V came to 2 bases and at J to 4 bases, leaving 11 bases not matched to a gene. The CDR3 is CASSFPSGGASIADTQYF. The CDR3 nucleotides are TGTGCCAGCAGCTTCCCTAGCGGGGGGGCCAGTATCGCAGATACGCAGTATTTT.

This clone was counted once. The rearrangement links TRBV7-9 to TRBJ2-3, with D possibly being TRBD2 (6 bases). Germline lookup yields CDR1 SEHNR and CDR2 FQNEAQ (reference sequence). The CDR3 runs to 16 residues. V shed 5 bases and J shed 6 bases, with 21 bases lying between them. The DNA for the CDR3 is TGTGCCAGCAGCACTACCGGGACTCATCTAGGGGATACGCAGTATTTT. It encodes CASSTTGTHLGDTQYF.